One and the same sample provided the 18 T cell receptor beta chains below, sequenced in a study of T cells in localized non-small cell lung cancer. Data came from immunoSEQ multiplex PCR; TCRdb stores just in-frame clones and leaves some out. The sample lists tens of thousands of clones, under 90% occurring once. The sequencing here drew on peripheral blood, taken before any cancer treatment. All receptors derive from a woman aged 40 to 75 with stage I lung adenocarcinoma.

CDR3 in amino acids: CARGTGRSTDTQYF. CDR3 nucleotide sequence: TGTGCCAGGGGGACCGGGCGTAGCACAGATACGCAGTATTTT. This chain uses TRBV2 with TRBJ2-3; possibly TRBD1 or TRBD2 for D (5 bases each). This CDR3 has 14 residues. V lost 9 bases and J lost 0, with 13 bases in between. Germline V gene lookup returns CDR1 SNHLY and CDR2 FYNNEI.

This chain links TRBV7-6 with TRBJ1-1; 7 bases fit TRBD1. V shed 1 base and J 4 bases; nucleotides not matched to a gene: 6. This CDR3 region has 15 residues. Germline-derived CDR1 and CDR2 are SGHVS and FNYEAQ. The CDR3 reads CASSLGGGGVTEAFF. CDR3 DNA sequence: TGTGCCAGCAGCTTAGGGGGAGGGGGCGTCACTGAAGCTTTCTTT.

The J gene is TRBJ1-5, the V gene TRBV25-1; no firm D call. In germline, CDR1 is MGHDK, CDR2 SYGVNS. Trimming stripped 4 bases from V and 4 bases from J, with 11 bases between. The CDR3 is made up of 14 amino acids. CDR3 sequence reads: CASSALHMNQPQHF. In DNA, the CDR3 is TGTGCCAGCAGTGCCCTCCACATGAATCAGCCCCAGCATTTT.

Here the CDR3 reads CASSKGVWTEAFF. The CDR3 coding sequence is TGTGCCAGCAGCAAGGGAGTTTGGACTGAAGCTTTCTTT. This rearrangement joins TRBV6-4 to TRBJ1-1; D remains ambiguous. The V end was cut by 6 bases, the J end by 5 bases, with 13 bases between. The CDR3 loop spans 13 amino acids. The germline V gene encodes CDR1 MRHNA and CDR2 SNTAGT.

V is TRBV7-2 and J is TRBJ1-1; no clear D. CDR1 SGHTA and CDR2 FQGNSA come from the germline V gene. V lost 5 bases and J lost 1, with 14 bases in between. There are 15 residues in the CDR3. The CDR3 bases are TGTGCCAGCAGCCCCACCCCCGCTAGGAACACTGAAGCTTTCTTT. Protein sequence: CASSPTPARNTEAFF.

A single count supports this clone. The chain recombines TRBV11-3 with TRBJ1-1; D uncertain. Looked up from germline, CDR1 is SGHNT and CDR2 is YENEEA. There are 15 residues in the CDR3. The V and J ends lost 5 bases and 5 bases respectively, with 18 bases between them. This chain's CDR3 is CASSPSGEGRTEAFF. DNA of the CDR3: TGTGCCAGCAGCCCGTCCGGGGAAGGAAGAACTGAAGCTTTCTTT.

The chain recombines TRBV29-1 with TRBJ1-2; perhaps TRBD1 as D (5 bases). CDR3 length: 12 amino acids. V was cut by 7 bases and J by 4 bases, with 13 bases left in between. The germline V gene encodes CDR1 SQVTM and CDR2 ANQGSEA. The CDR3 coding sequence is TGCAGCGCCGGGGCAGGGACCTATGGCTACACCTTC. This codes for CSAGAGTYGYTF.

The V call is TRBV6-5, the J call TRBJ2-7, with TRBD2 matching over 7 bases. Germline V CDR1 and CDR2: MNHEY, SVGAGI. CDR3 length equals 15 residues. Trimming removed 4 bases from V and 2 bases from J; junction bases left unmatched: 8. CDR3 DNA: TGTGCCAGCAGTTTGGAGCGGGGCTTTCCCTACGAGCAGTACTTC. This codes for CASSLERGFPYEQYF.

The rearrangement joins TRBV7-9 to TRBJ2-3; 10 bases are shared with TRBD2. The germline V gene has CDR1 SEHNR and CDR2 FQNEAQ (reference sequence). The CDR3 is made up of 15 amino acids. J lost 5 bases, V lost 3 bases, and 5 bases had no gene match. CDR3 coding DNA: TGTGCCAGCAGCTTTACTAGCGGGGCGGTAGATACGCAGTATTTT. Amino acids: CASSFTSGAVDTQYF.

The V call is TRBV2, the J call TRBJ1-5; D gene ambiguous. The germline V and J ends were trimmed by 4 bases and 7 bases, with 14 bases remaining between them. Germline V gene sequence: CDR1 SNHLY, CDR2 FYNNEI. This CDR3 is 14 amino acids long. The CDR3 nucleotides read TGTGCCAGCAGTGTCCTCCGTGGGCAGCAGCCCCAGCATTTT. Translating it yields CASSVLRGQQPQHF.

This clone was recorded only once. The CDR3 protein is CASSSTGGGYGYTF. DNA of the CDR3: TGTGCCAGCAGCTCTACAGGGGGAGGCTATGGCTACACCTTC. The chain employs TRBV14 and TRBJ1-2, with 8 nucleotides matching TRBD1. The CDR3 extends over 14 amino acids. Unmatched junction bases numbered 6, after V lost 5 bases and J lost 4 bases. In germline, CDR1 is SGHDN, CDR2 FVKESK.

This clone is a singleton in its sample. The chain couples TRBV7-9 to TRBJ2-1; 7 nucleotides agree with TRBD1. The CDR3 covers 17 residues. CDR1 SEHNR and CDR2 FQNEAQ come from the germline V gene (reference sequence). The trim removed 5 bases at V and 0 bases at J, leaving 10 bases unmatched. CDR3 region: CASSPPLYRGSYNEQFF. For the CDR3, the DNA is TGTGCCAGCAGCCCCCCCCTTTACAGGGGCTCCTACAATGAGCAGTTCTTC.

This sequence joins TRBV30 and TRBJ2-2; TRBD2 agrees at 9 bases. This CDR3 has 15 residues. In germline, CDR1 is GTSNPN, CDR2 SVGIG (reference sequence). The V gene end was trimmed by 4 bases and the J gene end by 1 base; junction bases not matched to a gene: 4. CDR3 residues: CAWNRLAENTGELFF. The CDR3 DNA follows: TGTGCCTGGAATAGACTAGCGGAGAACACCGGGGAGCTGTTTTTT.

The chain has TRBV7-9 and TRBJ1-4; TRBD1 might be the D (5 bases). There are 14 residues in the CDR3. V was cut by 1 base and J by 6 bases, with 9 bases left in between. Germline V CDR1 and CDR2: SEHNR, FQNEAQ (reference sequence). DNA for the CDR3: TGTGCCAGCAGCTTAGGGGGGAGTGATGAAAAACTGTTTTTT. Translation gives CASSLGGSDEKLFF.

The rearrangement uses TRBV11-2 and TRBJ2-3; D might be TRBD2 (6 bases). This CDR3 region has 17 residues. Germline loops: CDR1 SGHAT, CDR2 FQNNGV. V was shortened by 1 base and J by 2 bases, with 16 bases between the two germline ends. DNA of the CDR3: TGTGCCAGCAGCTTAGGGGGCGGGGCGACCTACACAGATACGCAGTATTTT. Translated, it gives CASSLGGGATYTDTQYF.

This chain connects TRBV6-1 to TRBJ2-3; TRBD2 matches at 11 bases. CDR3 size: 19 residues. Germline V lookup: CDR1 MNHNS, CDR2 SASEGT. V shed 1 base, J shed 5 bases, and the junction held 14 bases outside the gene matches. The DNA for the CDR3 is TGTGCCAGCAGTGAAGTCCCGGGACTAGCGGATACTGCAGGAGATACGCAGTATTTT. Protein product: CASSEVPGLADTAGDTQYF.

The J gene is TRBJ1-3, the V gene TRBV7-2; no definite D call. This CDR3 is 15 amino acids long. V lost 4 bases to trimming and J lost 0 bases, with 10 bases between them. Germline assignment: CDR1 SGHTA and CDR2 FQGNSA. The CDR3 protein is CASSSQTFSGNTIYF. CDR3 in DNA: TGTGCCAGCAGCTCACAGACCTTCTCTGGAAACACCATATATTTT.

This chain links TRBV10-3 with TRBJ2-7; D uncertain. CDR1 and CDR2 from the germline V gene are ENHRY and SYGVKD. CDR3 size: 14 residues. V lost 2 bases to trimming and J lost 0 bases, with 8 bases between them. CDR3 nucleotides: TGTGCCATCAGTGAGGCCTTAAGCTCCTACGAGCAGTACTTC. It translates to CAISEALSSYEQYF.